This is a list of T cell receptor beta chains from one sample in a study of CXCR3-negative and CXCR3-positive naive CD8 T cells. For each CDR3 protein, TCRdb gives one entry from its re-call of the 5' RACE reads, without DNA. Its listing shows 75,000 to 95,000 distinct CDR3 sequences. The sequenced sample consisted of naive CXCR3- CD8+ T cells from blood. These receptors all stem from a human donor in good health. Some clones in this sample may be carry-over from other donors' samples. Both conserved end residues are part of each CDR3.

TRBV19,TRBJ1-1,CASSIDDWTENTEAFF
TRBV5-1,TRBJ2-1,CASSLAGDLLEQFF
TRBV29-1,TRBJ2-1,CSVVPGPNEQFF
TRBV27,TRBJ1-2,CASSRGQGYTF
TRBV27,TRBJ2-2,CASSLRTANTGELFF
TRBV7-3,TRBJ2-1,CASSPISLGEQFF
TRBV5-6,TRBJ2-3,CASSLVGGESTDTQYF
TRBV20-1,TRBJ1-4,CSASPGANEIVGEKLFF
TRBV29-1,TRBJ2-5,CSVEGSSSQNQETQYF
TRBV5-6,TRBJ2-1,CASSLGAWRNEQFF
TRBV21-1,TRBJ2-2,CASSKGVVGNPNTGELFF
TRBV12-3/TRBV12-4,TRBJ1-2,CASSPGTGDSTNYGYTF
TRBV29-1,TRBJ1-1,CSVDPGTGGPEAFF
TRBV25-1,TRBJ2-1,CASSESPGQVYDEQFF
TRBV12-3/TRBV12-4,TRBJ2-3,CASSSGQSTDTQYF
TRBV12-3/TRBV12-4,TRBJ2-1,CASNDRDGYNEQFF
TRBV30,TRBJ1-2,CAWVGPDTNYGYTF
TRBV29-1,TRBJ2-3,CSVSGRDSTDTQYF
TRBV5-6,TRBJ2-5,CASSYGQGEETQYF
TRBV29-1,TRBJ2-1,CSVPQGASYNEQFF
TRBV20-1,TRBJ2-1,CSAPGSSYNEQFF
TRBV7-6,TRBJ2-1,CASSPPGHTYSYNEQFF
TRBV7-2,TRBJ2-7,CASSLGTGASYEQYF
TRBV29-1,TRBJ1-2,CSVTPEGPVNYGYTF
TRBV15,TRBJ2-1,CATSGELAGPNEQFF
TRBV7-2,TRBJ2-5,CASSPVVGVETQYF
TRBV20-1,TRBJ2-7,CSASKQGDYEQYF